This T cell receptor (beta chain) was captured in a study of blood T cell repertoires in COVID-19. As handled by the study authors: Estimation of nucleated cell counts was performed using reference gene primer amplification. Libraries were prepared by immunoSEQ multiplex PCR; TCRdb keeps only in-frame clonotypes and omits some of them. D and trimming come from the DNA, and the V and J calls and clone size come from that table. The data hold around 280,000 clones, with 90% observed a single time. J gave up 3 bases and V 4 bases, and 5 bases lay outside the gene matches. The CDR3 sequence is 16 residues long. Germline CDR1 reads ENHRY; CDR2 reads SYGVKD.

The TCR was taken from a woman aged 18-35 years with acute COVID-19. The chain links TRBV10-3 to TRBJ2-3, with 12 bases lining up with TRBD2. Sequencing was carried out using PBMCs or T cells enriched from blood (not recorded which). Here the CDR3 DNA reads TGTGCCATCAGTGGACTAGCGGGAGTTGTGACAGATACGCAGTATTTT. Protein product: CAISGLAGVVTDTQYF.